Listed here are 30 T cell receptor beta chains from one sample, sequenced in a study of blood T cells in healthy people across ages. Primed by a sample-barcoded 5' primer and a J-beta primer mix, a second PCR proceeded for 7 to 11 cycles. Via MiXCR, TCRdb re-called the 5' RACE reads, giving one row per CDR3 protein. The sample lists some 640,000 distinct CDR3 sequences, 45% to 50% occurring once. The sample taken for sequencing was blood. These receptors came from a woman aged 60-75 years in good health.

As DNA, the CDR3 is TGCGCCAGCAATGCTCTAGCGGGGAACAATGAGCAGTTCTTC. Translated: CASNALAGNNEQFF. The rearrangement uses TRBV5-1 and TRBJ2-1; 9 bases line up with TRBD2. Germline V CDR1 and CDR2: SGHRS, YFSETQ. The CDR3 runs to 14 residues. Trimming took 6 bases from V and 5 from J; bases not matched to a gene: 6.

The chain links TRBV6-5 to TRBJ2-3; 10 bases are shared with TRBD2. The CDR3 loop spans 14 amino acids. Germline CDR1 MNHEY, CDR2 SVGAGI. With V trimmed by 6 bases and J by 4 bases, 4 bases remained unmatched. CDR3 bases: TGTGCCAGCAGGGGACTAGCGAAGGCAGATACGCAGTATTTT. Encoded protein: CASRGLAKADTQYF.

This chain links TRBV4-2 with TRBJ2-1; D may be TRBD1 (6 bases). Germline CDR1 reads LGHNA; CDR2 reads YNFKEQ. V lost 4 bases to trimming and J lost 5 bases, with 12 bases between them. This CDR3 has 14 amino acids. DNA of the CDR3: TGTGCCAGCAGCCTTGACTGGACAGACAATGAGCAGTTCTTC. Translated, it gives CASSLDWTDNEQFF.

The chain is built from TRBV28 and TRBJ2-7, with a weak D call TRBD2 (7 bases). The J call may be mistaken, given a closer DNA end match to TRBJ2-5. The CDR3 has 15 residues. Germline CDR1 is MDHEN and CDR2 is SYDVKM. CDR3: CASSKKGGGLKTQYF. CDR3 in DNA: TGTGCCAGCAGCAAAAAAGGGGGAGGGCTGAAGACCCAGTACTTC.

In nucleotides, the CDR3 is TGTGCCAGCAGTTTATCGGCTAGAGGAATCCGTGAGCAGTTCTTC. Translating gives CASSLSARGIREQFF. The rearrangement joins TRBV27 to TRBJ2-1; D is ambiguous. The V end was cut by 0 bases, the J end by 9 bases, with 15 bases between. Germline V gene data show CDR1 as MNHEY and CDR2 as SMNVEV (reference sequence). The CDR3 is 15 residues long.

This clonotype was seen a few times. In DNA form, the CDR3 reads TGTGCCAGCAGGACCGGGACAGTTGAGACCCAGTACTTC. It encodes CASRTGTVETQYF. The rearrangement joins TRBV6-2 or TRBV6-3 to TRBJ2-5; 7 bases fit TRBD1. Germline V CDR1 and CDR2: MNHEY, SVGEGT. This CDR3 is 13 amino acids long. The V and J ends lost 6 bases and 5 bases, in that order; junction bases with no gene match: 6.

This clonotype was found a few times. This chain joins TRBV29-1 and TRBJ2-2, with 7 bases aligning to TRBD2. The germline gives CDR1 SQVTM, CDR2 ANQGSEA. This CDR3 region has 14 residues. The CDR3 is CATSAGMNTGELFF. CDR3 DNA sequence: TGCGCAACTAGCGCGGGGATGAACACCGGGGAGCTGTTTTTT.

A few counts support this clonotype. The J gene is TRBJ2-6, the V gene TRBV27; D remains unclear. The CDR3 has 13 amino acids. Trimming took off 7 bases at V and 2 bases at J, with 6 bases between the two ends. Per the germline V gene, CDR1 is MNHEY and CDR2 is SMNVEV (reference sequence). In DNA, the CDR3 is TGTGCCAGCACGAAAGCTGGGGCCAACGTCCTGACTTTC. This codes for CASTKAGANVLTF.

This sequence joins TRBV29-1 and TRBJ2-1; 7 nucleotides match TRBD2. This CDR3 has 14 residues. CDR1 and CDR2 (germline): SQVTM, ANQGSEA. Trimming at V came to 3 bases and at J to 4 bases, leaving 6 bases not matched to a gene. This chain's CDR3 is CSVESSGAYNEQFF. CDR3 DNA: TGCAGCGTTGAGTCTAGCGGCGCATACAATGAGCAGTTCTTC.

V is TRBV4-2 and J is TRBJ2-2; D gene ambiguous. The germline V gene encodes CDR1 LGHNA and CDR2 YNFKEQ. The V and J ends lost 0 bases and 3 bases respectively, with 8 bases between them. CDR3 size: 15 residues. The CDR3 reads CASSQDLWDTGELFF. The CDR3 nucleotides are TGTGCCAGCAGCCAAGATCTTTGGGACACCGGGGAGCTGTTTTTT.

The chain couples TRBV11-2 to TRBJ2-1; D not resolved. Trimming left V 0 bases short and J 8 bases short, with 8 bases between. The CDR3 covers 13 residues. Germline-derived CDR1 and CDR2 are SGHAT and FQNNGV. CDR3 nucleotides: TGTGCCAGCAGCTTAGATCACACCCATGAGCAGTTCTTC. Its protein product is CASSLDHTHEQFF. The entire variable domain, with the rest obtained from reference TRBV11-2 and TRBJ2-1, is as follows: EAGVAQSPRYKIIEKRQSVAFWCNPISGHATLYWYQQILGQGPKLLIQFQNNGVVDDSQLPKDRFSAERLKGVDSTLKIQPAKLEDSAVYLCASSLDHTHEQFFGPGTRLTVL.

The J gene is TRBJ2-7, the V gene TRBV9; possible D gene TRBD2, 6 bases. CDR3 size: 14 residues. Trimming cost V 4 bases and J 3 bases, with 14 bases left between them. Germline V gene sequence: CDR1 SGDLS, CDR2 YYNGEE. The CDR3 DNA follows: TGTGCCAGCAGCCCCAGTGGAGGGAACTACGAGCAGTACTTC. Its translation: CASSPSGGNYEQYF. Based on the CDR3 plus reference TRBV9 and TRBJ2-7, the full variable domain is DSGVTQTPKHLITATGQRVTLRCSPRSGDLSVYWYQQSLDQGLQFLIQYYNGEERAKGNILERFSAQQFPDLHSELNLSSLELGDSALYFCASSPSGGNYEQYFGPGTRLTVT.

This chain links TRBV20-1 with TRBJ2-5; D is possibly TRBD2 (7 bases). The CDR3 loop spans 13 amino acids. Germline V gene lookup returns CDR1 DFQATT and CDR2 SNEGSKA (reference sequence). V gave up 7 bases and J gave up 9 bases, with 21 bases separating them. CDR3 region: CSVRRGAGQPQYF. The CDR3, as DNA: TGCAGTGTCAGACGGGGGGCAGGTCAGCCCCAGTACTTC.

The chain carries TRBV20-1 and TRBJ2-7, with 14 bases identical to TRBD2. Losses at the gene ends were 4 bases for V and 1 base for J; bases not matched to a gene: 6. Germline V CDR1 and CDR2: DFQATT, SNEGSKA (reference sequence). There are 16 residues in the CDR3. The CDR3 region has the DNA TGCAGTGCTACAGGGACTAGCGGGAGATCGTCCTACGAGCAGTACTTC. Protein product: CSATGTSGRSSYEQYF.

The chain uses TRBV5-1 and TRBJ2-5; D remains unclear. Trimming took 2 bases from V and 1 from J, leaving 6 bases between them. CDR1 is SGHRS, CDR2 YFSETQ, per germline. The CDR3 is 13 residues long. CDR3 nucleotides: TGCGCCAGCAGCTTAATAATCCAAGAGACCCAGTACTTC. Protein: CASSLIIQETQYF.

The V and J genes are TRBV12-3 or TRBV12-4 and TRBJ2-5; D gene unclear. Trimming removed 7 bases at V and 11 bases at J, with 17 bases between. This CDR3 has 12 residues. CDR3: CASILGYNEQYF. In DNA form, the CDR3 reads TGTGCCAGCATTCTTGGTTACAATGAGCAGTACTTC.

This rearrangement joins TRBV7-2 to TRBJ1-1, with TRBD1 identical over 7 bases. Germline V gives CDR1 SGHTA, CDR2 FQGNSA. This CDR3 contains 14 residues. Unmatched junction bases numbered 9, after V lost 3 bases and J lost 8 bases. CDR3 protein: CASSLFLGQREAFF. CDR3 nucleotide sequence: TGTGCCAGCAGCTTGTTTTTGGGACAGAGAGAAGCTTTCTTT.

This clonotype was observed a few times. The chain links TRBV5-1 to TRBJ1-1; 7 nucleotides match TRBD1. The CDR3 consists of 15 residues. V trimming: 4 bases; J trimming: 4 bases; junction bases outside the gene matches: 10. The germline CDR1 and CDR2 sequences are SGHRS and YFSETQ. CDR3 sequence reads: CASSPINRGGTEAFF. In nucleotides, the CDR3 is TGCGCCAGCAGCCCAATTAACAGGGGAGGCACTGAAGCTTTCTTT.

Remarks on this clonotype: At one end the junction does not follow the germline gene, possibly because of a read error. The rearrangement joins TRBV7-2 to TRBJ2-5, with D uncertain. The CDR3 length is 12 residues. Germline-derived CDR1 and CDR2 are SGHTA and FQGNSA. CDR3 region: CAGSLGRETQYF. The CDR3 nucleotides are TGTGCCGGCAGCTTAGGCCGGGAGACCCAGTACTTC.

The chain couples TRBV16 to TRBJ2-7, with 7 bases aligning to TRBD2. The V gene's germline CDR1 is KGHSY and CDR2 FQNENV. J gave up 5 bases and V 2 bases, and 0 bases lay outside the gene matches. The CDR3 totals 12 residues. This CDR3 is CASSQAGDEQYF. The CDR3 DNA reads TGTGCCAGCAGCCAAGCGGGAGACGAGCAGTACTTC.

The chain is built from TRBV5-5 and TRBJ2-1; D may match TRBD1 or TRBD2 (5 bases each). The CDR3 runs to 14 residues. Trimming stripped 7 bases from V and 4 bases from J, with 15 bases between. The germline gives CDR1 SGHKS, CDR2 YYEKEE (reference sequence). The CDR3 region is CASGSGASYNEQFF. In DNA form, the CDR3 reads TGTGCCAGCGGCTCCGGGGCTTCTTACAATGAGCAGTTCTTC.

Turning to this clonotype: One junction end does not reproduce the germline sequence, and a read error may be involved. CDR3 region: CARSLVENEKLFF. For the CDR3, the DNA is TGTGCCCGCAGCTTAGTGGAGAATGAAAAACTGTTTTTT. The chain recombines TRBV7-9 with TRBJ1-4; no reliable D call. This CDR3 is built from 13 residues. Germline values: CDR1 SEHNR, CDR2 FQNEAQ (reference sequence).

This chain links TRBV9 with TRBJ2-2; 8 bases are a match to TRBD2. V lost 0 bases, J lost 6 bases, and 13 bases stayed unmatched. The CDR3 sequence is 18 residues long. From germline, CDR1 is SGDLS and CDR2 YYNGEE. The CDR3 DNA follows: TGTGCCAGCAGCGTAGTACCTTTAGTCGGGAGGGCCTCCGGGGAGCTGTTTTTT. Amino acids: CASSVVPLVGRASGELFF.

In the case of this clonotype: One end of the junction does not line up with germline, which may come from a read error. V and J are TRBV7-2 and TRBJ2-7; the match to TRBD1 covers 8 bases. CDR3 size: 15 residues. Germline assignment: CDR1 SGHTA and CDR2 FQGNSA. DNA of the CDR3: TGTGCCAGCAGCCTACAGGGGGTCAGCTCCTACGGGCAGTACTTC. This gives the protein CASSLQGVSSYGQYF.

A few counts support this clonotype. The CDR3 loop reads CASSQGAGSGNSPLHF. The DNA of the CDR3 is TGTGCCAGCAGCCAAGGGGCAGGTTCGGGAAATTCACCCCTCCACTTT. The V call is TRBV4-2, the J call TRBJ1-6; D uncertain. This CDR3 region has 16 residues. V was clipped by 1 base and J by 7 bases, with 14 bases between them. CDR1 and CDR2 from the germline V gene are LGHNA and YNFKEQ.

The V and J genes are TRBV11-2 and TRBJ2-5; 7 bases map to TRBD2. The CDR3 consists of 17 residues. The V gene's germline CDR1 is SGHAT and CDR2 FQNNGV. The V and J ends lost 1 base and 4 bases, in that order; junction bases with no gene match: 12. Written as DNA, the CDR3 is TGTGCCAGCAGCTTAGTGGGAGGGCCCAAAGTGGGAGAGACCCAGTACTTC. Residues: CASSLVGGPKVGETQYF. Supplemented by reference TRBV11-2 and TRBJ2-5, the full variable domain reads EAGVAQSPRYKIIEKRQSVAFWCNPISGHATLYWYQQILGQGPKLLIQFQNNGVVDDSQLPKDRFSAERLKGVDSTLKIQPAKLEDSAVYLCASSLVGGPKVGETQYFGPGTRLLVL.

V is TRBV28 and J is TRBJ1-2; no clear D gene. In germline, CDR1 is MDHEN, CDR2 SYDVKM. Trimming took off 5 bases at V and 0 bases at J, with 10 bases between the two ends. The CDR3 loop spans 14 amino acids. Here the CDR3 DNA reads TGTGCCAGCAGTCCCGGGCTTACTAACTATGGCTACACCTTC. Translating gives CASSPGLTNYGYTF.

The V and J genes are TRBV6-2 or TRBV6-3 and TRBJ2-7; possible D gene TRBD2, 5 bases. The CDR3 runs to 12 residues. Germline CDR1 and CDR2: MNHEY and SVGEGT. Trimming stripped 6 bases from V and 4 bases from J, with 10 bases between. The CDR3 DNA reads TGTGCCAGCAGGCCCGGAGGATACGAGCAGTACTTC. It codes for CASRPGGYEQYF.

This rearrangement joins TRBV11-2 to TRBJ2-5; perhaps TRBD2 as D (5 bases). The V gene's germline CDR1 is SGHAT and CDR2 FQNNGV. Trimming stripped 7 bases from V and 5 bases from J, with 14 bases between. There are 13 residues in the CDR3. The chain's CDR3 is CASTLTGKETQYF. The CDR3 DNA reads TGTGCCAGCACTTTGACGGGAAAGGAGACCCAGTACTTC.

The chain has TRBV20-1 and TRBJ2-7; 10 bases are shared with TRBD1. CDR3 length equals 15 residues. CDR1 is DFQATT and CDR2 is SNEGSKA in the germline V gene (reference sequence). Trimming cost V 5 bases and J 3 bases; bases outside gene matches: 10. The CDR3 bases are TGCAGTGCTTCACTCCCGGGACAGGGGCGCTACGAGCAGTACTTC. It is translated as CSASLPGQGRYEQYF.